The source of this T cell receptor beta chain is a study of human T cells and chemical hapten exposure. Overall study: Donors were sensitized with 2% DPC on the upper inner arm. Affected patients, primarily female, had alopecia areata, totalis or universalis.

This clonotype was seen repeatedly, ten times or more. What it binds is not known. General study results and limits: With alopecia, donors may have immune responses unlike healthy people's.

TCRdb ran MiXCR on the RACE reads and lists one entry per CDR3 protein. The table includes about 69,000 distinct CDR3 sequences, approximately 10% detected once. The CDR3 totals 12 residues. Germline values: CDR1 MDHEN, CDR2 SYDVKM. Trimming cost V 3 bases and J 3 bases, with 5 bases left between them. Specified time point: patch test 2, 6 weeks after DPC sensitization. Treatment reported: therapeutic diphenylcyclopropenone sensitization with weekly scalp DPC. This sequence was found in a woman in her forties or fifties with alopecia areata. Some clones in this sample may be carry-over from other donors' samples. The sample here was whole blood, taken in connection with sensitization to the hapten diphenylcyclopropenone (DPC). The chain recombines TRBV28 with TRBJ1-2, with D possibly TRBD1 on 5 matching bases. The CDR3 region has the DNA TGTGCCAGCAGTTTGGGGGACTATGGCTACACCTTC. It encodes CASSLGDYGYTF.